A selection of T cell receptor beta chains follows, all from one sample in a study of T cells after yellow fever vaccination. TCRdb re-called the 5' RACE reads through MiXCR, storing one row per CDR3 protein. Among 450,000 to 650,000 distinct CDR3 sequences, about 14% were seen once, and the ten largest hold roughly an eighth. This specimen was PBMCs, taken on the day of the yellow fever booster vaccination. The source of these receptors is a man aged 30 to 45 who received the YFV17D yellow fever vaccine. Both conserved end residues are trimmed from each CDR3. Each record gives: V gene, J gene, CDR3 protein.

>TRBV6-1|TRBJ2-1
ASSWTRQATSYNEQF
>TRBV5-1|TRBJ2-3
ASTGGRDTQY
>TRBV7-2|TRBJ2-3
ASSLSQGSTDTQY
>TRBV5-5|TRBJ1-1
ASSLGQGPSNTEAF
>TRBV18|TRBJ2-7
ASSPAINRGQKTPYEQY
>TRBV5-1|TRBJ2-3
ASSASASSTDTQY
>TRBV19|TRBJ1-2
ASSIDLDTYGYT
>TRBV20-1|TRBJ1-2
SASDGQALDGYT
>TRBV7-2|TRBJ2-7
ASSLAPGAGYEQY
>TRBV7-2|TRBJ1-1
ASSLDFGTEAF
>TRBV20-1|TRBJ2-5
SARDPQRVRSGSQETQY
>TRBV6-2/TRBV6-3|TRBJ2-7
ASLSGGKAYEQY
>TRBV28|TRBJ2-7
ASSRAGGGYEQY
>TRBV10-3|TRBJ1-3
AIREGASGNTIY
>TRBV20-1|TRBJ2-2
SARDASGRPFTGELF
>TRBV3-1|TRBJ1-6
ASSQEGPRGNSPLH
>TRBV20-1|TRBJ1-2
SAFGSYGYT
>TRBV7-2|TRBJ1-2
ASSIGTVDGYT
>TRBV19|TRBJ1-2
ASSDRRNGYT
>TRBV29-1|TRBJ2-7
SVGSSGSLPMDEQY
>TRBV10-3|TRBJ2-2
AISARTAGGAGELF
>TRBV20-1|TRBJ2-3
SARDLRTRSGLDTQY
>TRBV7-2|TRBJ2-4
ASSLGTGTTKNIQY
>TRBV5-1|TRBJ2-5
ASSAGTSQETQY
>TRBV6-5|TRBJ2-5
ASSYSSQKETQY
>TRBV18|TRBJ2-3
ASSPPGVDTQY
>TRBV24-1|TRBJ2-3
ATSDPTAGRVDTQY
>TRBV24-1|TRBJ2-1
ATRGLAGENEQF
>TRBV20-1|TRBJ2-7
SARGGPPYEQY
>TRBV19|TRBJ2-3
ASSQLGQFSTDTQY
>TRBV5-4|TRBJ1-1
ASSFRGEAF
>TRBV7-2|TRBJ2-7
ASQGTSIPYEQY
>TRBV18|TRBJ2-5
ASSHGTIQETQY
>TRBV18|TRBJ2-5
ASSRNGLETQY
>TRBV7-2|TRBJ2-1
ASSLDSLAEQF
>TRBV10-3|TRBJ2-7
AISELIRRNNYYEQY
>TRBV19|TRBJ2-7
ASSIGPFSYEQY
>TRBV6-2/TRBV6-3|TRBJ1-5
ASSSDRDQPQH
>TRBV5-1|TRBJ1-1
ASSAGTGMNTEAF
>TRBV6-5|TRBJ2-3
ASSYWGGRERTDTQY
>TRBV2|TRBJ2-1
ASSGAAYNEQF
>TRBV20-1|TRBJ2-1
SARVGSVEQF
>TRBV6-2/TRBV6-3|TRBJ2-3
ASRLGYTQY
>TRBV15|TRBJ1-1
ATSRDRGAARLGTEAF
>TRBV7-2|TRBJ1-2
ASSLTTGGYGYT
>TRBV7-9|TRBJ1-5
ASSLAGWQPQH
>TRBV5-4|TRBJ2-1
ASSLWTSGNNEQF